This TCR beta chain comes out of a study of CD8+ T cells in alopecia areata. Whole-study context: Oral tofacitinib (5 to 10 mg twice daily) was administered to treated patients. General study results and limits: Greater clonality was observed in lesional scalp samples, especially alopecia totalis/universalis, versus normal scalp.

As to this clone: The antigen is not known.

Once RNA had been extracted, it was reverse transcribed into cDNA to act as the sequencing template. Data came from immunoSEQ multiplex PCR; TCRdb stores just in-frame clones and leaves some out. The sample lists 200,000 to 250,000 clones; approximately 52% were seen once. J was trimmed by 8 bases and V by 4 bases; bases with no gene match: 15. The CDR3 spans 17 residues. Germline V lookup: CDR1 SGHRS, CDR2 YFSETQ. This TCR was sampled from a human donor with alopecia areata. The sample consisted of CD4+ T cells sorted from blood, taken at week 0. V and J are TRBV5-1 and TRBJ2-1; TRBD2 agrees at 10 bases. The DNA for the CDR3 is TGCGCCAGCAGCACCACCGGGAGCGGGGGGGCCGGCTATGAGCAGTTCTTC. Amino acid sequence: CASSTTGSGGAGYEQFF.